These 11 T cell receptor beta chains were sequenced from one sample in a study of blood T cell repertoires in COVID-19. Sequenced by immunoSEQ multiplex PCR; TCRdb stores in-frame clones only, minus some. The sample includes 300,000 to 350,000 clones, 90% of them seen just once. Sequencing was done on a sample of PBMCs or T cells enriched from blood (not recorded which). All receptors come from a woman under 40 who had been exposed to COVID-19.

The V and J genes are TRBV7-9 and TRBJ2-1; D gene uncertain. V was shortened by 2 bases and J by 1 base, with 18 bases between the two germline ends. The length of the CDR3 is 18 residues. Germline V lookup: CDR1 SEHNR, CDR2 FQNEAQ (reference sequence). CDR3 residues: CASSLWARQTGSYNEQFF. In nucleotides, the CDR3 is TGTGCCAGCAGCTTATGGGCCCGTCAAACCGGTTCCTACAATGAGCAGTTCTTC.

CDR3 amino acids: CASSPVRGLGEKLFF. CDR3 nucleotides: TGTGCCAGCAGCCCAGTGCGGGGGCTGGGCGAAAAACTGTTTTTT. V is TRBV9 and J is TRBJ1-4; weak D call: TRBD1 (6 bases). CDR1 is SGDLS and CDR2 is YYNGEE in the germline V gene. Trimming left V 4 bases short and J 8 bases short, with 18 bases between. The CDR3 runs 15 residues.

The chain's CDR3 is CASAQARPETQYF. CDR3 in DNA: TGCGCCAGCGCCCAGGCCCGTCCAGAGACCCAGTACTTC. The chain couples TRBV5-1 to TRBJ2-5, with D uncertain. Germline-derived CDR1 and CDR2 are SGHRS and YFSETQ. This CDR3 spans 13 amino acids. The V and J ends lost 7 bases and 4 bases respectively, with 14 bases between them. Complete variable domain (other parts from reference TRBV5-1 and TRBJ2-5): KAGVTQTPRYLIKTRGQQVTLSCSPISGHRSVSWYQQTPGQGLQFLFEYFSETQRNKGNFPGRFSGRQFSNSRSEMNVSTLELGDSALYLCASAQARPETQYFGPGTRLLVL.

The chain recombines TRBV12-5 with TRBJ2-3; 7 nucleotides agree with TRBD1. This CDR3 is 15 amino acids long. The junction had 4 bases not matched to a gene; V was cut back by 4 bases and J by 0 bases. CDR1 LGHNT and CDR2 FRNRAP come from the germline V gene. CDR3 sequence reads: CASGSGQASTDTQYF. CDR3 sequence (DNA): TGTGCTAGTGGTTCCGGACAGGCTAGCACAGATACGCAGTATTTT.

Comment on this clone: In the same sample, other DNA sequences code for this CDR3. This sequence joins TRBV6-5 and TRBJ1-2, with a weak D call TRBD1 (5 bases). The V end lost 2 bases, the J end lost 6 bases, and 7 bases lay between the germline ends. The germline gives CDR1 MNHEY, CDR2 SVGAGI. The CDR3 has 12 residues. CDR3 region: CASSYAGDGYTF. Written as DNA, the CDR3 is TGTGCCAGCAGTTACGCGGGGGATGGCTACACCTTC.

This chain joins TRBV11-2 and TRBJ1-6; 7 nucleotides line up with TRBD1. Losses at the gene ends were 0 bases for V and 7 bases for J; bases not matched to a gene: 3. The CDR3 is made up of 15 amino acids. Germline loops: CDR1 SGHAT, CDR2 FQNNGV. The CDR3 nucleotides read TGTGCCAGCAGCTTAGAAACAGGGGTCAATTCACCCCTCCACTTT. It is translated as CASSLETGVNSPLHF. The full variable domain, rest sourced from reference TRBV11-2 and TRBJ1-6, is EAGVAQSPRYKIIEKRQSVAFWCNPISGHATLYWYQQILGQGPKLLIQFQNNGVVDDSQLPKDRFSAERLKGVDSTLKIQPAKLEDSAVYLCASSLETGVNSPLHFGNGTRLTVT.

This clone was counted once. The CDR3 nucleotides are TGTGCCAGCAGTCTACATCCGGAGGGGGCCCTCTATGGCTACACCTTC. This sequence encodes CASSLHPEGALYGYTF. The chain uses TRBV28 and TRBJ1-2; the match to TRBD1 covers 7 bases. The CDR3 is made up of 16 amino acids. Trimming removed 5 bases from V and 4 bases from J; junction bases left unmatched: 13. Germline CDR1 reads MDHEN; CDR2 reads SYDVKM.

J is TRBJ2-3 and V is TRBV19; perhaps TRBD2 as D (5 bases). The V and J ends lost 9 bases and 4 bases respectively, with 17 bases between them. The germline V gene has CDR1 LNHDA and CDR2 SQIVND (reference sequence). The CDR3 runs to 14 residues. The CDR3 DNA reads as TGTGCCAGCAGTCCGGGGTCGCTCGCAGATACGCAGTATTTT. This sequence encodes CASSPGSLADTQYF.

This clone was picked up a small number of times. The V and J genes are TRBV2 and TRBJ2-7, with D maybe TRBD2 (5 bases). V was pared by 3 bases and J by 0 bases, with 12 bases between. CDR1 and CDR2 (germline): SNHLY, FYNNEI. This CDR3 is built from 15 residues. The CDR3 is CASSDWTAGSYEQYF. In DNA, the CDR3 is TGTGCCAGCAGTGATTGGACGGCGGGCTCCTACGAGCAGTACTTC. Complete variable domain (other parts from reference TRBV2 and TRBJ2-7): EPEVTQTPSHQVTQMGQEVILRCVPISNHLYFYWYRQILGQKVEFLVSFYNNEISEKSEIFDDQFSVERPDGSNFTLKIRSTKLEDSAMYFCASSDWTAGSYEQYFGPGTRLTVT.

The chain carries TRBV6-5 and TRBJ1-5; TRBD1 matches 7 bases. Looked up from germline, CDR1 is MNHEY and CDR2 is SVGAGI. The CDR3 totals 14 residues. V lost 6 bases and J lost 7; bases outside the gene matches: 9. CDR3 in DNA: TGTGCCAGCAGAGCCCCAGGGGGGAACCAGCCCCAGCATTTT. This sequence encodes CASRAPGGNQPQHF.

The chain has TRBV7-3 and TRBJ1-3, with 10 bases identical to TRBD1. The CDR3 spans 15 residues. Germline CDR1 SGHTA, CDR2 FQGTGA. Losses at the gene ends were 5 bases for V and 0 bases for J; bases not matched to a gene: 1. The CDR3: CASSRDRGSGNTIYF. The DNA of the CDR3 is TGTGCCAGCAGCCGGGACAGGGGCTCTGGAAACACCATATATTTT.